Each of the 27 T cell receptor beta chains below was sequenced from the same sample in a study of blood T cell repertoires in COVID-19. Only in-frame clones appear in the TCRdb table, and some are missing; sequencing was by immunoSEQ multiplex PCR. The profile shows 200,000 to 250,000 clones, around 81% of them singletons. Sample: peripheral blood. These receptors all come from a woman in her 70s with acute or convalescent COVID-19.

CDR3: CASSRYGGGYTF. The CDR3 nucleotides are TGTGCCAGCAGCCGATACGGGGGTGGCTACACCTTC. This rearrangement joins TRBV7-8 to TRBJ1-2; tentatively, D is TRBD1 (5 bases). This CDR3 comprises 12 residues. V lost 5 bases to trimming and J lost 7 bases, with 11 bases between them. CDR1 is SGHVS, CDR2 FQNEAQ, per germline.

The rearrangement uses TRBV24-1 and TRBJ2-5, with TRBD1 matching over 7 bases. CDR3 length: 13 amino acids. The germline CDR1 and CDR2 sequences are KGHDR and SFDVKD. J gave up 5 bases and V 4 bases, and 3 bases lay outside the gene matches. CDR3 sequence (DNA): TGTGCCACCAGTGAGGTACAGGGGGAGACCCAGTACTTC. Translated, it gives CATSEVQGETQYF.

The chain uses TRBV15 and TRBJ2-1; 10 nucleotides match TRBD2. V shed 1 base and J 0 bases; nucleotides not matched to a gene: 12. This CDR3 region has 20 residues. Germline V gene lookup returns CDR1 LNHNV and CDR2 YYDKDF (reference sequence). CDR3 sequence reads: CATSRALALAGQSSYNEQFF. CDR3 DNA: TGTGCCACCAGCAGAGCCCTGGCACTAGCGGGACAGAGCTCCTACAATGAGCAGTTCTTC.

V gene TRBV12-3 or TRBV12-4 combines with J gene TRBJ2-1; 7 nucleotides match TRBD1. Unmatched junction bases numbered 3, after V lost 5 bases and J lost 8 bases. The CDR3 has 12 amino acids. CDR3 protein: CASSDRVHEQFF. The CDR3 DNA sequence: TGTGCCAGCAGTGACAGGGTCCATGAGCAGTTCTTC.

The chain is built from TRBV29-1 and TRBJ2-7; D might be TRBD1 (6 bases). The germline V gene encodes CDR1 SQVTM and CDR2 ANQGSEA. The V end was cut by 6 bases, the J end by 0 bases, with 15 bases between. This CDR3 has 14 amino acids. The CDR3 DNA follows: TGCAGCGTGAAGACAGGAACGGCCTCCTACGAGCAGTACTTC. Translating gives CSVKTGTASYEQYF.

In nucleotides, the CDR3 is TGTGCCGGGAAAGGACAGGGCGATGGCTACACCTTC. This gives the protein CAGKGQGDGYTF. J is TRBJ1-2 and V is TRBV30, with 8 bases aligning to TRBD1. V was clipped by 8 bases and J by 6 bases; unmatched bases: 8. Germline V gene sequence: CDR1 GTSNPN, CDR2 SVGIG (reference sequence). The CDR3 extends over 12 amino acids.

The chain employs TRBV3-1 (or the pseudogene TRBV3-2) and TRBJ1-2; possible D gene TRBD1, 5 bases. The CDR3 runs 14 residues. Per the germline V gene, CDR1 is LGHDT and CDR2 is YNNKEL (reference sequence). V was shortened by 0 bases and J by 3 bases, with 8 bases between the two germline ends. In DNA form, the CDR3 reads TGTGCCAGCAGCCAAGATCGGGGGTACTATGGCTACACCTTC. Translation gives CASSQDRGYYGYTF.

The chain combines TRBV25-1 with TRBJ1-4; 9 nucleotides match TRBD1. Germline lookup yields CDR1 MGHDK and CDR2 SYGVNS. Trimming removed 4 bases from V and 8 bases from J; junction bases left unmatched: 8. The CDR3 length is 15 residues. The CDR3 loop is CASSATDRGLEKLFF. The DNA for the CDR3 is TGTGCCAGCAGTGCGACGGACAGGGGTCTAGAAAAACTGTTTTTT. Together with reference TRBV25-1 and TRBJ1-4, the CDR3 gives the full variable domain: EADIYQTPRYLVIGTGKKITLECSQTMGHDKMYWYQQDPGMELHLIHYSYGVNSTEKGDLSSESTVSRIRTEHFPLTLESARPSHTSQYLCASSATDRGLEKLFFGSGTQLSVL.

The J gene is TRBJ1-4, the V gene TRBV3-1 (or the pseudogene TRBV3-2), with 7 bases matching TRBD1. CDR3 size: 17 residues. Per the germline V gene, CDR1 is LGHDT and CDR2 is YNNKEL (reference sequence). The V segment lost 1 base and the J segment 6 bases; nucleotides outside the gene matches: 11. CDR3 protein: CASSQVFTGDMDEKLFF. CDR3 sequence (DNA): TGTGCCAGCAGCCAAGTGTTTACAGGGGATATGGATGAAAAACTGTTTTTT.

The sample holds one count of this clone. The chain combines TRBV7-2 with TRBJ2-7; TRBD2 matches at 9 bases. V shed 5 bases and J 3 bases; nucleotides not matched to a gene: 2. CDR3 length: 13 residues. CDR1 is SGHTA and CDR2 is FQGNSA in the germline V gene. CDR3 loop: CASSEAGGYEQYV. The CDR3 nucleotides are TGTGCCAGCAGCGAAGCGGGGGGCTACGAGCAGTACGTC.

CDR3 protein: CASSPLRLAGASEQYF. CDR3 bases: TGTGCCAGCTCACCACTAAGACTAGCGGGGGCCTCCGAGCAGTACTTC. The J gene is TRBJ2-7, the V gene TRBV18, with TRBD2 matching over 12 bases. The CDR3 covers 16 residues. Per germline, CDR1 KGHSH and CDR2 LQKENI. Losses at the gene ends were 1 base for V and 6 bases for J; bases not matched to a gene: 7.

This clone has a single count. The rearrangement links TRBV5-1 to TRBJ2-7, with 10 bases identical to TRBD2. This CDR3 is 15 amino acids long. V gave up 0 bases and J gave up 0 bases; unmatched junction bases: 0. CDR1 and CDR2 from the germline V gene are SGHRS and YFSETQ. The CDR3 DNA reads as TGCGCCAGCAGCTTGGGACTAGCGGGCTCCTACGAGCAGTACTTC. Amino acids: CASSLGLAGSYEQYF.

The rearrangement joins TRBV7-2 to TRBJ2-5, with D maybe TRBD2 (5 bases). Deletions cut 3 bases from V and 0 bases from J, with 11 bases between. Germline V gene lookup returns CDR1 SGHTA and CDR2 FQGNSA. The CDR3 contains 15 residues. Written as DNA, the CDR3 is TGTGCCAGCAGCTTGTCGGGATTCTACCAAGAGACCCAGTACTTC. Its translation: CASSLSGFYQETQYF.

This clone was observed a single time. This chain connects TRBV11-3 to TRBJ2-1; 9 bases agree with TRBD2. The CDR3 sequence is 15 residues long. Unmatched junction bases numbered 7, after V lost 4 bases and J lost 6 bases. CDR1 and CDR2 (germline): SGHNT, YENEEA. DNA for the CDR3: TGTGCCAGCAGCTCAGGACTAGCGACCTCCAATGAGCAGTTCTTC. Translation: CASSSGLATSNEQFF.

V gene TRBV5-8 combines with J gene TRBJ2-1; D is uncertain. The length of the CDR3 is 15 residues. The germline V and J ends were trimmed by 0 bases and 0 bases, with 7 bases remaining between them. Looked up from germline, CDR1 is SGHTS and CDR2 is YDEGEE. CDR3 DNA: TGTGCCAGCAGCTTGGAGATAGACTCCTACAATGAGCAGTTCTTC. Its protein product is CASSLEIDSYNEQFF.

CDR3 DNA sequence: TGTGCCAGCAGCTTAGCGGGGGGGAACACCGGGGAGCTGTTTTTT. It encodes CASSLAGGNTGELFF. This chain connects TRBV7-9 to TRBJ2-2, with D possibly being TRBD2 (6 bases). Germline CDR1 and CDR2: SEHNR and FQNEAQ (reference sequence). The V end lost 0 bases, the J end lost 1 base, and 6 bases lay between the germline ends. CDR3 length equals 15 residues.

The chain uses TRBV2 and TRBJ1-4, with 9 bases fitting TRBD1. Germline values: CDR1 SNHLY, CDR2 FYNNEI. Trimming at V came to 6 bases and at J to 7 bases, leaving 3 bases not matched to a gene. This CDR3 has 13 amino acids. The CDR3 here is CASRGQGVEKLFF. CDR3 DNA sequence: TGTGCCAGCAGGGGACAGGGTGTTGAAAAACTGTTTTTT. The whole variable domain, remainder taken from reference TRBV2 and TRBJ1-4, is EPEVTQTPSHQVTQMGQEVILRCVPISNHLYFYWYRQILGQKVEFLVSFYNNEISEKSEIFDDQFSVERPDGSNFTLKIRSTKLEDSAMYFCASRGQGVEKLFFGSGTQLSVL.

This clone was counted a few times. V and J are TRBV6-1 and TRBJ2-3; maybe TRBD2 (6 bases). Germline lookup yields CDR1 MNHNS and CDR2 SASEGT. V lost 3 bases and J 6 bases, leaving 16 bases between the germline ends. CDR3 length equals 15 residues. The CDR3 bases are TGTGCCAGCAGTGATTTCGGAGGGGCCGGGGATACGCAGTATTTT. Translated: CASSDFGGAGDTQYF.

This chain connects TRBV29-1 to TRBJ1-2; 10 nucleotides line up with TRBD1. CDR3 length: 14 amino acids. Losses at the gene ends were 0 bases for V and 8 bases for J; bases not matched to a gene: 6. The germline gives CDR1 SQVTM, CDR2 ANQGSEA. The CDR3 DNA reads TGCAGCGTTGAAGATCCCGGGACAGGGGTCGGCTACACCTTC. Translating gives CSVEDPGTGVGYTF.

The chain combines TRBV7-2 with TRBJ2-3; 11 bases are a match to TRBD2. Germline V lookup: CDR1 SGHTA, CDR2 FQGNSA. With V trimmed by 5 bases and J by 5 bases, 6 bases remained unmatched. The CDR3 has 15 amino acids. The CDR3 protein is CASSKIAGGRDTQYF. The CDR3 DNA reads TGTGCCAGCAGCAAAATAGCGGGGGGGCGAGATACGCAGTATTTT.

The genes are TRBV24-1 and TRBJ2-7; perhaps TRBD2 as D (5 bases). The germline V gene has CDR1 KGHDR and CDR2 SFDVKD. CDR3 length equals 19 residues. In DNA form, the CDR3 reads TGTTCCTCCGTGATTTGCACCCTCCGACTACACTCAAGACGGGACGAGCAGTACTTC. This gives the protein CSSVICTLRLHSRRDEQYF.

The chain employs TRBV30 and TRBJ2-5; D is perhaps TRBD2 (6 bases). The CDR3 length is 15 residues. V was cut by 4 bases and J by 4 bases, with 19 bases left in between. Germline lookup yields CDR1 GTSNPN and CDR2 SVGIG (reference sequence). CDR3 DNA: TGTGCCTGGACACGGGGTAGTACGGAGGGAGAGACCCAGTACTTC. It codes for CAWTRGSTEGETQYF.

The chain has TRBV3-1 (or the pseudogene TRBV3-2) and TRBJ2-7; no clear D gene. The germline gives CDR1 LGHDT, CDR2 YNNKEL (reference sequence). V was shortened by 3 bases and J by 6 bases, with 6 bases between the two germline ends. This CDR3 comprises 11 residues. The CDR3 is CASSHSGEQYF. In DNA form, the CDR3 reads TGTGCCAGCAGCCATAGTGGCGAGCAGTACTTC.

V is TRBV13 and J is TRBJ1-4; 7 positions match TRBD1. With V trimmed by 3 bases and J by 6 bases, 4 bases remained unmatched. Germline V lookup: CDR1 PRHDT, CDR2 FYEKMQ (reference sequence). The CDR3 has 14 residues. Here the CDR3 reads CASSFRGGDEKLFF. The CDR3 nucleotides are TGTGCCAGCAGCTTTCGAGGGGGCGATGAAAAACTGTTTTTT.

The chain employs TRBV19 and TRBJ1-6; D is possibly TRBD1 (5 bases). Trimming pared 3 bases from V and 5 bases from J, leaving 11 bases between. CDR3 length: 15 residues. Per germline, CDR1 LNHDA and CDR2 SQIVND (reference sequence). CDR3 residues: CASSIQGDHNSPLHF. The CDR3 nucleotides read TGTGCCAGTAGTATTCAGGGTGACCATAATTCACCCCTCCACTTT.

The chain uses TRBV20-1 and TRBJ2-5; D unclear. Looked up from germline, CDR1 is DFQATT and CDR2 is SNEGSKA (reference sequence). The CDR3 runs to 11 residues. V shed 5 bases and J shed 5 bases, with 9 bases lying between them. In nucleotides, the CDR3 is TGCAGTGCTCCTTTCTTGGAGACCCAGTACTTC. This encodes CSAPFLETQYF.

This clone was counted once. The V call is TRBV5-6, the J call TRBJ2-3, with a possible D match to TRBD2 (7 bases). The germline gives CDR1 SGHDT, CDR2 YYEEEE. This CDR3 spans 17 amino acids. Trimming cost V 4 bases and J 3 bases, with 21 bases left between them. In nucleotides, the CDR3 is TGTGCCAGCAGCACACTGGGTACGGGGGGCGGAACAGATACGCAGTATTTT. Encoded protein: CASSTLGTGGGTDTQYF.